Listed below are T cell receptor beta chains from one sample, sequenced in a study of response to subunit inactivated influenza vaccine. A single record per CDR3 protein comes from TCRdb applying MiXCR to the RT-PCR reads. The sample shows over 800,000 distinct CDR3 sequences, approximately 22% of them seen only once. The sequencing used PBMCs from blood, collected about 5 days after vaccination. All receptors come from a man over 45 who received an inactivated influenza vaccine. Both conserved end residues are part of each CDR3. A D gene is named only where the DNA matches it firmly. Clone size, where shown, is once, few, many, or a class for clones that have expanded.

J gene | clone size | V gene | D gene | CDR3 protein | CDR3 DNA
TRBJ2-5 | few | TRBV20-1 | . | CSASPRGYQETQYF | TGCAGTGCTAGTCCCCGGGGATATCAGGAGACCCAGTACTTC
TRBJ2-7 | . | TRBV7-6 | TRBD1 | CASSSGTGGTYEQYF | TGTGCCAGCAGCTCCGGGACAGGGGGAACCTACGAGCAGTACTTC
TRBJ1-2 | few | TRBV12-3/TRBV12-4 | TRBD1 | CASRGQGAGYTF | TGTGCCAGCAGGGGACAGGGAGCTGGCTACACCTTC
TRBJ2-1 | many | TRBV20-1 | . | CSASLREQFF | TGCAGTGCCTCACTTCGCGAGCAGTTCTTC
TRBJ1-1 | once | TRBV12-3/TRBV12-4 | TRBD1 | CASQTGTGDMNTEAFF | TGTGCCAGCCAGACCGGGACAGGCGACATGAACACTGAAGCTTTCTTT
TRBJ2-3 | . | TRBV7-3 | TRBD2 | CASSARTSGRADTQYF | TGTGCCAGCAGCGCAAGGACTAGCGGACGCGCAGATACGCAGTATTTT
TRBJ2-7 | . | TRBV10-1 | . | CASKLGHEQYF | TGCGCCAGCAAGCTGGGCCACGAGCAGTACTTC
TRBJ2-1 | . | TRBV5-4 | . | CASSLNRLRSANEQFF | TGTGCCAGCAGCTTGAACAGGCTCAGATCGGCAAATGAGCAGTTCTTC
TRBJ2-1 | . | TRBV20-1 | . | CSAIPRLQGFHYNEQFF | TGCAGTGCTATCCCCCGCTTGCAGGGGTTTCACTACAATGAGCAGTTCTTC
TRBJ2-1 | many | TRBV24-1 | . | CATSSRGNEQFF | TGTGCCACCAGTTCCCGAGGCAATGAGCAGTTCTTC
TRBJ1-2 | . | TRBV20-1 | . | CSAEGQAGFGYTF | TGCAGTGCTGAGGGACAAGCCGGGTTTGGCTACACCTTC
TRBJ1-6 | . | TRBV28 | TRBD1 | CASSLYGGGQNSPLHF | TGTGCCAGCAGTTTATACGGAGGGGGCCAAAATTCACCCCTCCACTTT
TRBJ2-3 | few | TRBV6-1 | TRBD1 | CASRPNRGQTDTQYF | TGTGCCAGCAGACCGAACAGGGGTCAAACAGATACGCAGTATTTT
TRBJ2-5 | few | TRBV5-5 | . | CASSRAGRWYQETQYF | TGTGCCAGCAGCCGGGCGGGACGGTGGTACCAAGAGACCCAGTACTTC
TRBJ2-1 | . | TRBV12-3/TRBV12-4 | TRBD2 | CASSRPTSGNSGEQFF | TGTGCCAGCAGTAGGCCGACTAGCGGGAACAGCGGTGAGCAGTTCTTC
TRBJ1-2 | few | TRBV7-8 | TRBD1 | CASSLATGLGYGYTF | TGTGCCAGCAGCTTAGCGACAGGGCTAGGCTATGGCTACACCTTC
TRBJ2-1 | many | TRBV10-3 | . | CAISDRRLYNEQFF | TGTGCCATCAGTGATCGACGGCTCTACAATGAGCAGTTCTTC
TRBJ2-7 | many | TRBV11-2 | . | CASSAGSSYEQYF | TGTGCCAGCAGCGCAGGGAGCTCCTACGAGCAGTACTTC
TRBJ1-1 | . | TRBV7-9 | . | CASSLALGMNTEAFF | TGTGCCAGCAGCTTAGCGCTAGGGATGAACACTGAAGCTTTCTTT
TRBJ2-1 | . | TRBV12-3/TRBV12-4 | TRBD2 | CASSFAGTSGVYEQFF | TGTGCCAGCAGTTTTGCCGGGACTAGCGGGGTCTATGAGCAGTTCTTC
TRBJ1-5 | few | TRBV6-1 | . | CASRAPGHLGPQHF | TGTGCCAGCAGGGCCCCGGGACACCTCGGGCCCCAGCATTTT
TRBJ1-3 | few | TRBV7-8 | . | CASLQGRDSGNTIYF | TGTGCCAGCCTACAAGGGCGGGACTCTGGAAACACCATATATTTT
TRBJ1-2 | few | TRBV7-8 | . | CASSSPRGGWGQNYGYTF | TGTGCCAGCAGCTCCCCCAGAGGAGGGTGGGGACAAAACTATGGCTACACCTTC
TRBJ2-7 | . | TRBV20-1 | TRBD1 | CSAPNPIGTGRPYEQYF | TGCAGTGCACCGAACCCTATTGGGACAGGACGTCCCTACGAGCAGTACTTC
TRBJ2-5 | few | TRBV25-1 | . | CASSDLERLGETQYF | TGTGCCAGCAGTGATTTGGAGCGCCTTGGGGAGACCCAGTACTTC
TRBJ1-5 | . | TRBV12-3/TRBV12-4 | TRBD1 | CASSQDRVRGQPQHF | TGTGCCAGCAGCCAAGACAGGGTGCGGGGACAGCCCCAGCATTTT
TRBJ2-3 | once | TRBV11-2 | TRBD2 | CASSTRRLAWDTQYF | TGTGCCAGCAGCACGCGGCGACTAGCGTGGGATACGCAGTATTTT
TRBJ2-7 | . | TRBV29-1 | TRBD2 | CSVGGGTYEQYF | TGCAGCGTTGGGGGGGGAACCTACGAGCAGTACTTC
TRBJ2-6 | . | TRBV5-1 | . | CASSFQSSSGANVLTF | TGCGCCAGCAGCTTCCAATCCAGCTCTGGGGCCAACGTCCTGACTTTC
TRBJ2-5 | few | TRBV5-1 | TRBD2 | CASSQGLAGYQETQYF | TGCGCCAGCAGCCAGGGACTAGCGGGTTACCAAGAGACCCAGTACTTC
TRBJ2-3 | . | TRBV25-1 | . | CASSDRRQSSTDTQYF | TGTGCCAGCAGTGATCGCCGACAGTCTAGCACAGATACGCAGTATTTT
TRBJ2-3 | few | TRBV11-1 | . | CASSLGSGASDTQYF | TGTGCCAGCAGCTTAGGTAGCGGAGCCTCGGATACGCAGTATTTT
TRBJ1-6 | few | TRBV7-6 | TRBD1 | CASSARSPGQIYNSPLHF | TGTGCCAGCAGCGCAAGATCCCCGGGACAGATCTATAATTCACCCCTCCACTTT
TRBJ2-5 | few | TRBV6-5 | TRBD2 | CASSSGLASQETQYF | TGTGCCAGCAGTTCCGGACTAGCGTCTCAAGAGACCCAGTACTTC
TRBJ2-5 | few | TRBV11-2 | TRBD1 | CASSLSRGLRTQYF | TGTGCCAGCAGCTTAAGCAGGGGGCTAAGGACCCAGTACTTC
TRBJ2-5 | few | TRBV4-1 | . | CASSHPERRVAQYF | TGCGCCAGCAGCCATCCGGAACGTCGGGTGGCCCAGTACTTC
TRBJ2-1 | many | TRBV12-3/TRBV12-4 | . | CASSLGGGVSYNEQFF | TGTGCCAGCAGTTTAGGCGGCGGAGTCTCCTACAATGAGCAGTTCTTC
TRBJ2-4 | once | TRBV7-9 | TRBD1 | CASSSGQGNRYIQYF | TGTGCCAGCAGCAGCGGACAGGGGAATAGGTACATTCAGTACTTC
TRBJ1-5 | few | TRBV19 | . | CASSIAHSSNQPQHF | TGTGCCAGTAGTATCGCGCACAGTAGCAATCAGCCCCAGCATTTT
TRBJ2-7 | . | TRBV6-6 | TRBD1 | CASSPGQAEQYF | TGTGCCAGCAGCCCCGGACAGGCCGAGCAGTACTTC
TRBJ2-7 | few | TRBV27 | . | CASRRQTGTSNHEQYF | TGTGCCAGCAGACGCCAAACAGGGACCTCTAACCACGAGCAGTACTTC
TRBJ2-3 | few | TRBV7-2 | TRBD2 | CASSSRLAGVRDTQYF | TGTGCCAGCAGCTCAAGACTAGCGGGGGTGAGGGATACGCAGTATTTT
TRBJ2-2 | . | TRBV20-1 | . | CSVARQAGPGELFF | TGCAGTGTTGCTAGACAGGCTGGCCCCGGGGAGCTGTTTTTT
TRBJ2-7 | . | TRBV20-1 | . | CSARDRMISYEQYF | TGCAGTGCTAGAGATCGCATGATATCCTACGAGCAGTACTTC
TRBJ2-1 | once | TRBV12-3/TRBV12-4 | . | CASSPSTGFNEQFF | TGTGCCAGCAGCCCTAGCACGGGGTTTAATGAGCAGTTCTTC
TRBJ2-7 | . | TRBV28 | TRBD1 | CASSLFLRRVGGYYEQYF | TGTGCCAGCAGTTTATTCCTGCGGCGTGTAGGGGGCTATTACGAGCAGTACTTC
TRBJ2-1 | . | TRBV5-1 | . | CASSLELGITEQFF | TGCGCCAGCAGCTTGGAACTGGGGATCACTGAGCAGTTCTTC
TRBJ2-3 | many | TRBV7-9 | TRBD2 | CASSLGLGLAGPVEDTQYF | TGTGCCAGCAGCTTAGGGTTGGGGCTAGCGGGACCCGTAGAAGATACGCAGTATTTT
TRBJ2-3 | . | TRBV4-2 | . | CASSQPDFSDTQYF | TGTGCCAGCAGCCAACCCGACTTCTCAGATACGCAGTATTTT
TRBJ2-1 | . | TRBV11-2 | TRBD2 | CASSHPGGGMNEQLF | TGTGCCAGCAGCCACCCGGGAGGGGGGATGAATGAGCAGCTCTTC
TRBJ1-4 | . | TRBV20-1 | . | CSASPSGGLRLFF | TGCAGTGCTAGCCCCTCGGGCGGCCTTAGGCTGTTTTTT
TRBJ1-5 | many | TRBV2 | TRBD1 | CASTRTGNNQPQHF | TGTGCCAGCACCCGGACAGGGAACAATCAGCCCCAGCATTTT
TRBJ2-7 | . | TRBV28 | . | CASSFGGRVYEQYF | TGTGCCAGCAGTTTTGGGGGAAGAGTCTACGAGCAGTACTTC
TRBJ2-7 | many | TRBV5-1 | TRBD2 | CASSLALAGNSYEQYF | TGCGCCAGCAGCTTGGCTCTAGCGGGCAACTCCTACGAGCAGTACTTC
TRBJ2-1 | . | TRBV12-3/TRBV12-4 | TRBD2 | CASSLGTSGKNEQFF | TGTGCCAGCAGTTTAGGGACTAGCGGGAAAAATGAGCAGTTCTTC
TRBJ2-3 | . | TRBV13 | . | CASSPPTGNPETDTQYF | TGTGCCAGCAGCCCCCCGACAGGAAATCCTGAAACAGATACGCAGTATTTT